These T cell receptor beta chains were read from a single sample in a study of monozygotic twins with inflammatory bowel disease. Following a re-call of the 5' RACE reads, TCRdb has one entry per CDR3 protein and lacks DNA. This sample lists approximately 400,000 distinct CDR3 sequences; its ten largest clones have 2% to 3%. The sequenced sample was blood. These receptors were collected from a human donor with ulcerative colitis or Crohn's disease, or a healthy co-twin of an affected twin (not recorded which). Each CDR3 is given with its conserved first and last residue.

J gene | CDR3 length | V gene | CDR3 protein
TRBJ2-6 | 15 | TRBV7-2 | CASSLMVSGANVLTF
TRBJ1-2 | 15 | TRBV5-6 | CASSFYQVGGLGYTF
TRBJ2-2 | 14 | TRBV20-1 | CSAKRRGNTGELFF
TRBJ2-7 | 14 | TRBV27 | CASSLGPEGYEQYF
TRBJ2-2 | 15 | TRBV5-6 | CASSRVRAPRGELFF
TRBJ1-6 | 13 | TRBV7-2 | CASSLRLNSPLHF
TRBJ2-7 | 16 | TRBV27 | CASSFHTGGAPHEQYF
TRBJ1-1 | 19 | TRBV18 | CASSPNFGDSFKMNTEAFF
TRBJ2-1 | 14 | TRBV29-1 | CSVTSGVSYNEQFF
TRBJ2-5 | 15 | TRBV6-5 | CASSYGPSGQETQYF
TRBJ2-2 | 14 | TRBV20-1 | CSAGDRGYTGELFF
TRBJ1-4 | 17 | TRBV6-5 | CASSYSAGTGVRVKLFF
TRBJ2-3 | 16 | TRBV5-5 | CASSPPASGSTDTQYF
TRBJ1-1 | 15 | TRBV7-9 | CASSLEVHRGTEAFF
TRBJ2-1 | 14 | TRBV5-1 | CASSIGQGADEQFF
TRBJ1-6 | 15 | TRBV30 | CAWRPGTFYNSPLHF
TRBJ2-1 | 15 | TRBV4-2 | CASSQGQGWENEQFF
TRBJ2-1 | 13 | TRBV7-2 | CASSLPPSGMKFF
TRBJ2-7 | 15 | TRBV7-6 | CASSLAGALFYEQYF
TRBJ2-3 | 13 | TRBV10-3 | CAISSGFTDTQYF
TRBJ2-3 | 15 | TRBV20-1 | CSASLRAGVTDTQYF
TRBJ2-1 | 13 | TRBV27 | CASSWDRFNEQFF
TRBJ2-1 | 15 | TRBV7-3 | CASSQRGTTLGEQFF
TRBJ2-1 | 15 | TRBV4-1 | CASSPFWDRENEQFF
TRBJ2-2 | 16 | TRBV6-1 | CASRQLGTSNTGELFF
TRBJ2-5 | 14 | TRBV5-4 | CASSSLGAGETQYF
TRBJ2-1 | 15 | TRBV12-3/TRBV12-4 | CASSLRLGGPNEQFF
TRBJ1-5 | 15 | TRBV6-1 | CASSGQGVGNQPQHF
TRBJ1-1 | 13 | TRBV4-2 | CASSPSWNTEAFF
TRBJ2-7 | 14 | TRBV6-1 | CASRDRGSSYEQYF
TRBJ2-7 | 15 | TRBV28 | CASASVEGYIYEQYF
TRBJ1-1 | 14 | TRBV19 | CASSLGGRRTEAFF
TRBJ2-3 | 17 | TRBV5-1 | CASSSGTSSRGVDTQYF
TRBJ2-1 | 15 | TRBV20-1 | CSAKSTSGTPNEQFF
TRBJ2-1 | 13 | TRBV7-6 | CASRHGSLNEQFF
TRBJ1-1 | 14 | TRBV6-2/TRBV6-3 | CASSYSQMNTEAFF
TRBJ1-5 | 17 | TRBV6-2/TRBV6-3 | CASSSGAGRGGNQPQHF
TRBJ2-1 | 12 | TRBV5-1 | CASSLFEDEQFF
TRBJ1-2 | 17 | TRBV5-1 | CASSQTPGSVDYYGYTF
TRBJ2-3 | 15 | TRBV20-1 | CSAFSTRPSTDTQYF
TRBJ2-3 | 15 | TRBV11-2 | CASSHGGSSTDTQYF
TRBJ2-5 | 15 | TRBV25-1 | CASSGRFNSPETQYF
TRBJ2-1 | 13 | TRBV7-2 | CASRRTGGSEQFF
TRBJ1-1 | 14 | TRBV12-3/TRBV12-4 | CASSLQTGVSEAFF
TRBJ1-2 | 16 | TRBV4-1 | CASSQGLAAATYGYTF
TRBJ2-3 | 13 | TRBV7-3 | CASSLSSADTQYF
TRBJ2-1 | 15 | TRBV5-1 | CASSLTELKYNEQFF
TRBJ2-7 | 15 | TRBV4-2 | CASSHAEGQGYEQYF
TRBJ2-7 | 14 | TRBV25-1 | CASSGDTGSYEQYF
TRBJ2-1 | 16 | TRBV4-1 | CASSPGLSLSYNEQFF
TRBJ2-3 | 14 | TRBV6-6 | CASTERRNTDTQYF
TRBJ2-3 | 12 | TRBV6-7 | CAGGLAGHTQYF
TRBJ2-2 | 16 | TRBV7-6 | CASSLSPQGKGGKLFF
TRBJ2-1 | 17 | TRBV4-2 | CASSLTTTSGDYNEQFF